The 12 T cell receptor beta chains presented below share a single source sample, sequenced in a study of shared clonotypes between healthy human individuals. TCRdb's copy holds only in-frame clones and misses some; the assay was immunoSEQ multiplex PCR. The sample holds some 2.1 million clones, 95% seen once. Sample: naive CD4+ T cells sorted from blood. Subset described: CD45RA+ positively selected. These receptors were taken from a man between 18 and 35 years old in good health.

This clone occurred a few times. The CDR3 reads CASSDEGLSLHF. The CDR3 nucleotides are TGTGCCAGCAGTGACGAGGGGTTATCCCTCCACTTT. The genes are TRBV2 and TRBJ1-6; D is possibly TRBD1 (5 bases). The V and J ends lost 3 bases and 14 bases respectively, with 11 bases between them. Germline-derived CDR1 and CDR2 are SNHLY and FYNNEI. This CDR3 is built from 12 residues.

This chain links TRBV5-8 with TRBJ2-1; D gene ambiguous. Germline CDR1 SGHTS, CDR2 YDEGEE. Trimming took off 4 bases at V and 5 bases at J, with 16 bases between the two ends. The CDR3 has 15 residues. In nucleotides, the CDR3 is TGTGCCAGCAGCCGCGCTTCGGCAGCGAACAATGAGCAGTTCTTC. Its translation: CASSRASAANNEQFF.

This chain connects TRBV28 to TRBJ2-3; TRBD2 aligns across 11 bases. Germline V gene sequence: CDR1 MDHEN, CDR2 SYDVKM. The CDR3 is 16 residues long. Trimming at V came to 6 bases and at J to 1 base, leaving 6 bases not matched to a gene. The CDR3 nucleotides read TGTGCCAGCAGGGATAAGACTAGCGGGGGCACAGATACGCAGTATTTT. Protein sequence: CASRDKTSGGTDTQYF.

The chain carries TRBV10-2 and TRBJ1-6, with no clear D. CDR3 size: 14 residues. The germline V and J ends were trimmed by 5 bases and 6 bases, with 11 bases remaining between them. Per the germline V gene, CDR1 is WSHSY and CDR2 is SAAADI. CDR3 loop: CASSHGGPNSPLHF. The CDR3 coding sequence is TGCGCCAGCAGTCATGGAGGGCCTAATTCACCCCTCCACTTT.

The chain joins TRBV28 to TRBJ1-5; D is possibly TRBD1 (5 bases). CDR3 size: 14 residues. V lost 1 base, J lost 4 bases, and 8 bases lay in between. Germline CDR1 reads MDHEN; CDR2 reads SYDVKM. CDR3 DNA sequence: TGTGCCAGCAGTTTATTCGGGGGGAATCAGCCCCAGCATTTT. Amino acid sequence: CASSLFGGNQPQHF.

The CDR3 DNA reads TGTGCCAGCTTAGCGGGGGGGCTCAACACCGGGGAGCTGTTTTTT. Amino acid sequence: CASLAGGLNTGELFF. J is TRBJ2-2 and V is TRBV25-1, with 11 bases lining up with TRBD2. The CDR3 has 15 residues. Per germline, CDR1 MGHDK and CDR2 SYGVNS. V shed 8 bases, J shed 2 bases, and the junction held 4 bases outside the gene matches.

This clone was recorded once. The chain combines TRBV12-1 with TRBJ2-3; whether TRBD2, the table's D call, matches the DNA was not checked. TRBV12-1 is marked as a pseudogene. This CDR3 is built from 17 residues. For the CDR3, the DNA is TGTGCCAGCAGCCCGCCCCAAAAGCGGGAGAGGGCAGATACGCAGTATTTT. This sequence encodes CASSPPQKRERADTQYF.

CDR3 sequence (DNA): TGTGCCAGTAGTATACCCCGGCAGGCACTCAGGAAGACTGAAGCTTTCTTT. Encoded protein: CASSIPRQALRKTEAFF. This chain joins TRBV19 and TRBJ1-1; D unclear. V lost 2 bases, J lost 5 bases, and 21 bases lay in between. Germline CDR1 and CDR2: LNHDA and SQIVND (reference sequence). The CDR3 is 17 residues long. Full variable domain (outside the CDR3, taken from reference TRBV19 and TRBJ1-1): DGGITQSPKYLFRKEGQNVTLSCEQNLNHDAMYWYRQDPGQGLRLIYYSQIVNDFQKGDIAEGYSVSREKKESFPLTVTSAQKNPTAFYLCASSIPRQALRKTEAFFGQGTRLTVV.

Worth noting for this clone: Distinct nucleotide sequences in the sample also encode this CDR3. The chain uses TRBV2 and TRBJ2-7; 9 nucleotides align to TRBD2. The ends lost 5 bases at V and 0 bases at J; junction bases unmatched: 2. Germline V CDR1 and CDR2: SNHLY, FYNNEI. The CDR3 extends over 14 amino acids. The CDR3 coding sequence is TGTGCCAGCAGTCTAGCGGGGATCTCCTACGAGCAGTACTTC. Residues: CASSLAGISYEQYF.

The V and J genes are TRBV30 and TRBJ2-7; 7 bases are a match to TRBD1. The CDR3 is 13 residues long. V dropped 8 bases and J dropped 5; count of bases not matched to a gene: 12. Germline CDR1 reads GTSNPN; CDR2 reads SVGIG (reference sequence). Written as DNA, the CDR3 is TGTGCCCTTACCGGACAGGCCCTCCACGAGCAGTACTTC. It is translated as CALTGQALHEQYF.

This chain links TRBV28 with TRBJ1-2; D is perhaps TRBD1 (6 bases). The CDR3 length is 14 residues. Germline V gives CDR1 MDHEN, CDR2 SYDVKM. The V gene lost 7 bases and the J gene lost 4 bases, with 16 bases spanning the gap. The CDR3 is CASNVNREAYGYTF. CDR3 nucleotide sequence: TGTGCCAGCAACGTAAACAGGGAAGCCTATGGCTACACCTTC.

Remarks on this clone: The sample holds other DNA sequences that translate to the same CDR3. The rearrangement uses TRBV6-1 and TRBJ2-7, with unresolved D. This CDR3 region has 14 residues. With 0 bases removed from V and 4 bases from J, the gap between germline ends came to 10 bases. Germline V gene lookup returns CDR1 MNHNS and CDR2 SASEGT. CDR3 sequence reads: CASSEAGFSYEQYF. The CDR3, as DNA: TGTGCCAGCAGTGAAGCGGGGTTCTCGTACGAGCAGTACTTC.